The T cell receptor beta chain described here comes from a study of early T cells in non-severe SARS-CoV-2 infection. General study findings and limits: Missing private and CD4 specificities, VDJdb matching favored anti-spike CD8 responses.

A remark on this clonotype: Its specificity is not known.

J lost 3 bases, V lost 7 bases, and 7 bases had no gene match. Germline loops: CDR1 SQVTM, CDR2 ANQGSEA. The CDR3 runs 13 residues. TCRdb re-analysed the 5' RACE reads in MiXCR, keeping a single row per CDR3 protein. The sample consists of fewer than 100,000 distinct CDR3 sequences, about 17% of them appearing once. Sequencing was carried out using whole blood. This receptor was obtained from an adult who was a healthcare worker with PCR-confirmed SARS-CoV-2 infection or an uninfected control (not recorded which). The chain uses TRBV29-1 and TRBJ2-3; 7 bases align to TRBD2. The CDR3 DNA reads as TGCAGCGCTCCAGCGGGGATAACAGATACGCAGTATTTT. Its translation is CSAPAGITDTQYF.